Below, one T cell receptor beta chain is given with its context. These data originate in a study of CD8 T cells in Susac syndrome. cDNA came from about 0.5 to 1 ug RNA primed by random hexamers. Amplification of TCR beta CDR3 spanned 54 Vbeta and 13 Jbeta via immunoSEQ multiplex PCR. TCRdb re-derived calls from the immunoSEQ multiplex PCR reads in MiXCR, one entry per CDR3 protein. The table records 110,000 to 150,000 distinct CDR3 sequences, about 94% of them present only once. Specimen: CD4+ T cells from PBMCs. The receptor's source is a human donor with Susac syndrome.

The CDR3, as DNA: TGCAGCGTTGAAGATGGGGGGGGGACTGAAGCTTTCTTT. It encodes CSVEDGGGTEAFF. The chain has TRBV29-1 and TRBJ1-1, with D maybe TRBD1 (5 bases). This CDR3 region has 13 residues. Trimming cost V 0 bases and J 5 bases, with 10 bases left between them. Per the germline V gene, CDR1 is SQVTM and CDR2 is ANQGSEA. Full variable domain (outside the CDR3, taken from reference TRBV29-1 and TRBJ1-1): SAVISQKPSRDICQRGTSLTIQCQVDSQVTMMFWYRQQPGQSLTLIATANQGSEATYESGFVIDKFPISRPNLTFSTLTVSNMSPEDSSIYLCSVEDGGGTEAFFGQGTRLTVV.